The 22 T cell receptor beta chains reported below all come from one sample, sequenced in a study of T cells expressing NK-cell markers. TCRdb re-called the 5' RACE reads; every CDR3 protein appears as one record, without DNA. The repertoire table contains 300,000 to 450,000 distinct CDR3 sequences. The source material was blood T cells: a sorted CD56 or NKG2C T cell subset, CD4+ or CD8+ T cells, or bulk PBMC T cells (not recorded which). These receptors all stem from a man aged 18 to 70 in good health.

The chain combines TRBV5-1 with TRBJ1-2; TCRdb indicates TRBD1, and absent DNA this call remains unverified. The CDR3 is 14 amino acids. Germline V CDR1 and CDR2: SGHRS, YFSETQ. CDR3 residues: CASSLALTGNGYTF.

CDR3 region: CASRADSTNEQFF. V and J are TRBV2 and TRBJ2-1; there is no DNA to check the TCRdb D call of TRBD1. The CDR3 consists of 13 residues. Germline assignment: CDR1 SNHLY and CDR2 FYNNEI.

This chain's CDR3 is CATSRAGAHEQYF. The V gene is TRBV15, the J gene TRBJ2-7; with no DNA, the TCRdb D assignment of TRBD1 cannot be verified. Germline V gene data show CDR1 as LNHNV and CDR2 as YYDKDF (reference sequence). The CDR3 sequence is 13 residues long.

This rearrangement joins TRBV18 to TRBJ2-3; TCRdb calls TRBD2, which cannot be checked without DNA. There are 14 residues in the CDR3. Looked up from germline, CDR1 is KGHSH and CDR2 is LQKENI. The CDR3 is CASSAGLSGDTQYF.

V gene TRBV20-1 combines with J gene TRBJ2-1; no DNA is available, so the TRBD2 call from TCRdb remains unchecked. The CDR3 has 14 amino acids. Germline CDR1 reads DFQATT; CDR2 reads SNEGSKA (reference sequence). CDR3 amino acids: CSAAHSGGYNEQFF.

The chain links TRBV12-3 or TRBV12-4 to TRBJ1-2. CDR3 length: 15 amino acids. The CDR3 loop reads CASSLGTAGGGGYTF.

This CDR3 reads CASSVPGTQETQYF. The chain combines TRBV25-1 with TRBJ2-5; lacking DNA, the TRBD1 call made by TCRdb goes unchecked. The CDR3 is 14 amino acids. Germline V gene sequence: CDR1 MGHDK, CDR2 SYGVNS. The whole variable domain, remainder taken from reference TRBV25-1 and TRBJ2-5, is EADIYQTPRYLVIGTGKKITLECSQTMGHDKMYWYQQDPGMELHLIHYSYGVNSTEKGDLSSESTVSRIRTEHFPLTLESARPSHTSQYLCASSVPGTQETQYFGPGTRLLVL.

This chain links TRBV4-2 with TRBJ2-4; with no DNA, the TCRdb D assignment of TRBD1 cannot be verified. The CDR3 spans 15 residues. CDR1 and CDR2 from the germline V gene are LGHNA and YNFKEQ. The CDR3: CASSQEEGVKNIQYF.

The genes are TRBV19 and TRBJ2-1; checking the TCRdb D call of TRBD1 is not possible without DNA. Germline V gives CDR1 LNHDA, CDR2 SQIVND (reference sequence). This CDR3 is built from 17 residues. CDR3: CASSNPDRGPLYNEQFF.

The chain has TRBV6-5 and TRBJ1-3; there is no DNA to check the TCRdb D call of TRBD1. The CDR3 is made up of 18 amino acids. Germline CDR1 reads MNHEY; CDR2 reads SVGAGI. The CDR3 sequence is CASSYSSRGRVAGNTIYF.

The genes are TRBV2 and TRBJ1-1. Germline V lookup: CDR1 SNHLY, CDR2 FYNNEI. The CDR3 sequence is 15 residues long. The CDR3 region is CASIEWDNKNTEAFF.

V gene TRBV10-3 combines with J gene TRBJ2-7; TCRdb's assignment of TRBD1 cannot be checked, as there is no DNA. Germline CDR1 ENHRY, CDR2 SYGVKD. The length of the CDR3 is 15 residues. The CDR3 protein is CAISSTTGTSYEQYF.

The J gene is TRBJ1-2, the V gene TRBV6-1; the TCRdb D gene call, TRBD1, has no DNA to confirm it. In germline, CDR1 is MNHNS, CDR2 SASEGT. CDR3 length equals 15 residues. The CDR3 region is CASRTPHRGAGGYTF.

CDR3 region: CASTFLGGPLHF. The rearrangement links TRBV5-6 to TRBJ1-6. CDR1 and CDR2 (germline): SGHDT, YYEEEE. This CDR3 contains 12 residues.

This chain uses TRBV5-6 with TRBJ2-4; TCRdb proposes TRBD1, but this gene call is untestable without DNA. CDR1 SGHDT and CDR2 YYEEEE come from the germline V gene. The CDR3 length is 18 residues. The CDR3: CASSSLFSFGGAKNIQYF. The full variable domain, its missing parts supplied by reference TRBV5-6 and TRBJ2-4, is DAGVTQSPTHLIKTRGQQVTLRCSPKSGHDTVSWYQQALGQGPQFIFQYYEEEERQRGNFPDRFSGHQFPNYSSELNVNALLLGDSALYLCASSSLFSFGGAKNIQYFGAGTRLSVL.

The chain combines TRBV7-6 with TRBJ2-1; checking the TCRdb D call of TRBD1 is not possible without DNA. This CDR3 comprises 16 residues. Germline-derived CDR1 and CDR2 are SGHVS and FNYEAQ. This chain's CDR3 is CASSPSGGRSYNEQFF. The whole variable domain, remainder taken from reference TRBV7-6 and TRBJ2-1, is GAGVSQSPRYKVTKRGQDVALRCDPISGHVSLYWYRQALGQGPEFLTYFNYEAQQDKSGLPNDRFSAERPEGSISTLTIQRTEQRDSAMYRCASSPSGGRSYNEQFFGPGTRLTVL.

The CDR3 reads CSVEERGGAKNEQFF. V is TRBV29-1 and J is TRBJ2-1; TCRdb's D gene call, TRBD2, goes unchecked for lack of DNA. The CDR3 length is 15 residues. Looked up from germline, CDR1 is SQVTM and CDR2 is ANQGSEA.

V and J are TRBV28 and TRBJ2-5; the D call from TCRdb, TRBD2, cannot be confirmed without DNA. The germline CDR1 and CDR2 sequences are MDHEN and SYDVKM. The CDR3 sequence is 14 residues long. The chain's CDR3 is CASRTRGRGETQYF.

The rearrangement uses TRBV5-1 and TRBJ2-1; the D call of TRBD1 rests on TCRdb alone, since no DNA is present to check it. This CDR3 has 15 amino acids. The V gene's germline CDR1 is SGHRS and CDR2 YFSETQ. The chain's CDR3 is CASSWDGTVYNEQFF. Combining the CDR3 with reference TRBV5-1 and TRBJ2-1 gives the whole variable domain KAGVTQTPRYLIKTRGQQVTLSCSPISGHRSVSWYQQTPGQGLQFLFEYFSETQRNKGNFPGRFSGRQFSNSRSEMNVSTLELGDSALYLCASSWDGTVYNEQFFGPGTRLTVL.

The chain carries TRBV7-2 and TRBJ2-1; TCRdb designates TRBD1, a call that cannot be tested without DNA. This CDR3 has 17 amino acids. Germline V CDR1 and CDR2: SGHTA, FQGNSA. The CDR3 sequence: CASSTRTGGFLYNEQFF.

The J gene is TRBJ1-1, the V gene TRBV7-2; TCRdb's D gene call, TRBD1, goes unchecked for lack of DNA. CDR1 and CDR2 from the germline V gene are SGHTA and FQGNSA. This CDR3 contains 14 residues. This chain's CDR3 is CASSATDIHTEAFF. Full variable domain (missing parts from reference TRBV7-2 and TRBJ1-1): GAGVSQSPSNKVTEKGKDVELRCDPISGHTALYWYRQSLGQGLEFLIYFQGNSAPDKSGLPSDRFSAERTGGSVSTLTIQRTQQEDSAVYLCASSATDIHTEAFFGQGTRLTVV.

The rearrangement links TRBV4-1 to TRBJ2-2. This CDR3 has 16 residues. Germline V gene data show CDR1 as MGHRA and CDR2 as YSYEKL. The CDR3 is CASSQDLGRNTGELFF.